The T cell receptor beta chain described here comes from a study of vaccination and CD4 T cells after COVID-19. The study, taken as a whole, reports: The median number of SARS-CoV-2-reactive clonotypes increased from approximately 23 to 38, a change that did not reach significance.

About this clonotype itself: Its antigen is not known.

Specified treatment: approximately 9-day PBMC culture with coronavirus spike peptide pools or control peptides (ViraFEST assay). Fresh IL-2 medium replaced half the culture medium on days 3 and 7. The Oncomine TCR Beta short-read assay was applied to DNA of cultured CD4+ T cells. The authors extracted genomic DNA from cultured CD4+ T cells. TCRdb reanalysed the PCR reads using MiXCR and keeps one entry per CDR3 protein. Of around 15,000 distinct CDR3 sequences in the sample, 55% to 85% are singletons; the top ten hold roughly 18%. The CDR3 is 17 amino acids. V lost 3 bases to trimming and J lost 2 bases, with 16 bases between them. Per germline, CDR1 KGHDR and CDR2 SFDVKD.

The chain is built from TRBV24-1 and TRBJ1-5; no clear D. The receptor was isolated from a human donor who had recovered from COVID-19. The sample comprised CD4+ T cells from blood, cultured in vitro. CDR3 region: CATSDARLPGGNQPQHF. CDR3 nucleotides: TGTGCCACCAGTGATGCGAGACTTCCGGGAGGCAATCAGCCCCAGCATTTT.